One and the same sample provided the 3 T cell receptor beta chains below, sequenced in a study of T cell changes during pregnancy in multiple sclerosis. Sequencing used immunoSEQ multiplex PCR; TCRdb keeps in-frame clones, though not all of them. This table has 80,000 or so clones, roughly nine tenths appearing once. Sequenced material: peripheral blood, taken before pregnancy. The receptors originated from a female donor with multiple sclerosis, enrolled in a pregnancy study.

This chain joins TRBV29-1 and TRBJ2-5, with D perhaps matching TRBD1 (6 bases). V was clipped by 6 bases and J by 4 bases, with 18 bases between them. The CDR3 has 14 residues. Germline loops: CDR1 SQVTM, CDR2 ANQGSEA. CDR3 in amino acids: CSVPGIAGVETQYF. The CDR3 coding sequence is TGCAGCGTCCCCGGTATCGCAGGGGTAGAGACCCAGTACTTC.

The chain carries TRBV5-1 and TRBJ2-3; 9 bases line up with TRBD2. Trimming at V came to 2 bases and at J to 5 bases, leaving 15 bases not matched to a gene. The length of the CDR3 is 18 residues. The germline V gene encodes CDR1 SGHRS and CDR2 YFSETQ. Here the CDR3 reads CASSFLPAGGLNVDTQYF. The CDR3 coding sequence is TGCGCCAGCAGCTTCCTCCCGGCGGGGGGGCTTAATGTAGATACGCAGTATTTT.

CDR3 sequence (DNA): TGTGCCAGCAGCCCAGGGACTAGCGGGGGCCCGTACACCGGGGAGCTGTTTTTT. Translated, it gives CASSPGTSGGPYTGELFF. The V call is TRBV7-9, the J call TRBJ2-2; TRBD2 aligns across 14 bases. This CDR3 spans 18 amino acids. The V gene end was trimmed by 5 bases and the J gene end by 3 bases; junction bases not matched to a gene: 8. CDR1 and CDR2 (germline): SEHNR, FQNEAQ (reference sequence).